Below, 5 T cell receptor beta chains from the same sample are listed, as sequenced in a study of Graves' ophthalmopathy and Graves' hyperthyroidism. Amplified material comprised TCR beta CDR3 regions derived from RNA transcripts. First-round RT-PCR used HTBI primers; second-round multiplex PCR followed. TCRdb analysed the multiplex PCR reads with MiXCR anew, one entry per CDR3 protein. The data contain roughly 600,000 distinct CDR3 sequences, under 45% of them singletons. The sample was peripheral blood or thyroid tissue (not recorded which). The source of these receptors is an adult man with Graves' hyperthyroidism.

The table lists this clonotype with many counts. CDR3 DNA sequence: TGTGCCAGCAGCCTGAGGACAGGGGGCGGCTACACCTTC. Protein: CASSLRTGGGYTF. The genes are TRBV7-9 and TRBJ1-2; 11 bases match TRBD1. The CDR3 has 13 residues. CDR1 is SEHNR and CDR2 is FQNEAQ in the germline V gene (reference sequence). After removal of 5 bases from V and 8 bases from J, the junction contained 4 bases not matched to a gene.

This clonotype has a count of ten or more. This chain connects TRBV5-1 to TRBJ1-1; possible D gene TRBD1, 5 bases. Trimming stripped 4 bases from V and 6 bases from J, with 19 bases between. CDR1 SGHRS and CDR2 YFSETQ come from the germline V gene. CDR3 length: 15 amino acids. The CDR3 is CASSANPGMEAEAFF. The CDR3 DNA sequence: TGCGCCAGCAGCGCAAATCCAGGGATGGAGGCTGAAGCTTTCTTT.

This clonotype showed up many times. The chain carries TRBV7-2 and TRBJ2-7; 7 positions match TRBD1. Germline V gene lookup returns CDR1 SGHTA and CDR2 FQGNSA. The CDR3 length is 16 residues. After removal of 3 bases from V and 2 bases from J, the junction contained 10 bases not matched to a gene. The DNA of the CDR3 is TGTGCCAGCAGCTTCACCCCAACAGGGGCGGCCTACGAGCAGTACTTC. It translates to CASSFTPTGAAYEQYF. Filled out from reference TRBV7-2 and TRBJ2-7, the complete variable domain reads GAGVSQSPSNKVTEKGKDVELRCDPISGHTALYWYRQSLGQGLEFLIYFQGNSAPDKSGLPSDRFSAERTGGSVSTLTIQRTQQEDSAVYLCASSFTPTGAAYEQYFGPGTRLTVT.

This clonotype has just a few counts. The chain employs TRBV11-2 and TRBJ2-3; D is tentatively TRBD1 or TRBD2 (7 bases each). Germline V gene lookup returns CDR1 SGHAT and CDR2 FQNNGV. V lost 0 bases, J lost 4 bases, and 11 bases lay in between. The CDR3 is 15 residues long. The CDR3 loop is CASSLDQGGADTQYF. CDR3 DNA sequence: TGTGCCAGCAGCTTAGATCAGGGGGGGGCAGATACGCAGTATTTT. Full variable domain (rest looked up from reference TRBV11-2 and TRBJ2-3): EAGVAQSPRYKIIEKRQSVAFWCNPISGHATLYWYQQILGQGPKLLIQFQNNGVVDDSQLPKDRFSAERLKGVDSTLKIQPAKLEDSAVYLCASSLDQGGADTQYFGPGTRLTVL.

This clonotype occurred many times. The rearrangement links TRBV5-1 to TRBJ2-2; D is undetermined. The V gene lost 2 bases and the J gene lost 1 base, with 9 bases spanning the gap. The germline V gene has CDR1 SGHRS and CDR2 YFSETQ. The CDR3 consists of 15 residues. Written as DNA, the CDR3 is TGCGCCAGCAGCTTTTCCCCCATGAACACCGGGGAGCTGTTTTTT. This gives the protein CASSFSPMNTGELFF.